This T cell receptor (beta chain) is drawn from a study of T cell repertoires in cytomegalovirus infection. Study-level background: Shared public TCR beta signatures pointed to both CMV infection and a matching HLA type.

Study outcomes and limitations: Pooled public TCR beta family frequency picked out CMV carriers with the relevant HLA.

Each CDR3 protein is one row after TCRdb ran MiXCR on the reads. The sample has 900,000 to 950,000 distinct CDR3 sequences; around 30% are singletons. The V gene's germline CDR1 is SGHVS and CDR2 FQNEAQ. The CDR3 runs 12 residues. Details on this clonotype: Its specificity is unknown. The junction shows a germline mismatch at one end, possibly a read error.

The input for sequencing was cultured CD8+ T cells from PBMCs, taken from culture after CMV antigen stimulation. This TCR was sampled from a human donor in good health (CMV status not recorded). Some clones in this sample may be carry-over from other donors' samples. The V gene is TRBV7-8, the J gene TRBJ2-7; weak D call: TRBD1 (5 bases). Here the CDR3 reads CANSQDRQEQYF. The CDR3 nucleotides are TGTGCCAACAGCCAAGACAGACAGGAGCAGTACTTC.